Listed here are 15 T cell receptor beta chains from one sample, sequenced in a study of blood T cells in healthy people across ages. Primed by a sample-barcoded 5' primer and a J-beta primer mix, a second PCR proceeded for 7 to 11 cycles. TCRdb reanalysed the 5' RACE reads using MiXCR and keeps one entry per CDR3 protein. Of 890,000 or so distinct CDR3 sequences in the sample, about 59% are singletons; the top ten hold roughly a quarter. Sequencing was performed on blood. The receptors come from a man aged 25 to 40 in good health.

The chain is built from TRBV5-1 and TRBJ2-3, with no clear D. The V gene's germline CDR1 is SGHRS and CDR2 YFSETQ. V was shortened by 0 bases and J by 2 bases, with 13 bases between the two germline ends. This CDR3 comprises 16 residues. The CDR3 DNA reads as TGCGCCAGCAGCTTGGGGCTCCAACAGCACACAGATACGCAGTATTTT. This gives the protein CASSLGLQQHTDTQYF.

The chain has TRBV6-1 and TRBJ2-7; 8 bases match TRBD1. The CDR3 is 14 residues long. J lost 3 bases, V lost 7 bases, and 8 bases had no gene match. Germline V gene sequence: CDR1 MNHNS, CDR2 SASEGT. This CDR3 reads CASTKQGVNYEQYF. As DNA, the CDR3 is TGTGCCAGCACGAAACAGGGGGTGAACTACGAGCAGTACTTC.

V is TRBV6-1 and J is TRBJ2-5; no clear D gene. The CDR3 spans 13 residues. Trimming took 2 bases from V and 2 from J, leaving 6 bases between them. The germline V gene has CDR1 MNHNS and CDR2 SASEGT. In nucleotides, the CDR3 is TGTGCCAGCAGTGAACAGCCACAAGAGACCCAGTACTTC. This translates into CASSEQPQETQYF.

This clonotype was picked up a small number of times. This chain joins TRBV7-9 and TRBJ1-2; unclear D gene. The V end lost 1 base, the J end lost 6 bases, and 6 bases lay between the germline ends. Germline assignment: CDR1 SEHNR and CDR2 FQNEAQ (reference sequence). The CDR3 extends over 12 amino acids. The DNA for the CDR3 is TGTGCCAGCAGCTTAGACATCGATGGCTACACCTTC. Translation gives CASSLDIDGYTF.

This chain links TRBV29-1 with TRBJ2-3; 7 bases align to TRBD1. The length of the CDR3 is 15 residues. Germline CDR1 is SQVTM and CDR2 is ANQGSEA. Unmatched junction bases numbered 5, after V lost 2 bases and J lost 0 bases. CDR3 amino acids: CSVERQGDSTDTQYF. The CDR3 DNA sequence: TGCAGCGTTGAACGACAGGGAGATAGCACAGATACGCAGTATTTT.

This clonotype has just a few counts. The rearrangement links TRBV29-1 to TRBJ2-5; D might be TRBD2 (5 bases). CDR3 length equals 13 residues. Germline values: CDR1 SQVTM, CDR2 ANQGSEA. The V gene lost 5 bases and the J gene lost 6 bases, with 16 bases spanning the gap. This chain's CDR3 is CSVFTGLEKTQYF. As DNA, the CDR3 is TGCAGCGTTTTTACGGGGTTGGAAAAGACCCAGTACTTC. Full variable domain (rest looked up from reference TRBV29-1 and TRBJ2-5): SAVISQKPSRDICQRGTSLTIQCQVDSQVTMMFWYRQQPGQSLTLIATANQGSEATYESGFVIDKFPISRPNLTFSTLTVSNMSPEDSSIYLCSVFTGLEKTQYFGPGTRLLVL.

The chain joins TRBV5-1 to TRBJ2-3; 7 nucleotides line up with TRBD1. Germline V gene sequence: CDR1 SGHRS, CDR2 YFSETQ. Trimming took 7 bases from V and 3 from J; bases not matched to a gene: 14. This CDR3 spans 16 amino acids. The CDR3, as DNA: TGCGCCAGCGCGGAGGCGCGGGCAGGGGGAACAGATACGCAGTATTTT. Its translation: CASAEARAGGTDTQYF.

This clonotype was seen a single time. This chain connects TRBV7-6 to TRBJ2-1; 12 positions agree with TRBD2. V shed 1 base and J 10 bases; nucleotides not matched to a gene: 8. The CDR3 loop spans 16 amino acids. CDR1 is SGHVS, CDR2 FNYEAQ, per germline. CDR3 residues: CASSLVSSGGAGEQFF. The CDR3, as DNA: TGTGCCAGCAGCTTAGTGTCTAGCGGGGGGGCTGGGGAGCAGTTCTTC.

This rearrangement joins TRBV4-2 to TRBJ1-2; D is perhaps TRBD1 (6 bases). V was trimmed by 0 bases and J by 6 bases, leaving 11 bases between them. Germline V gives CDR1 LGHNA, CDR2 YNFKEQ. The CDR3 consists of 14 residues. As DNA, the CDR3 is TGTGCCAGCAGCCAAGAGGGGGGGCTAGATGGCTACACCTTC. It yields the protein CASSQEGGLDGYTF.

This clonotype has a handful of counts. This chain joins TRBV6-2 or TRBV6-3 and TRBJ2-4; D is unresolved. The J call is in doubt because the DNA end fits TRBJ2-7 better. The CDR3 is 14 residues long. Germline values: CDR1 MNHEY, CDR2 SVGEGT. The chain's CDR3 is CASSYRGESHEQYF. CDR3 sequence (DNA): TGTGCCAGCAGTTACCGCGGCGAGTCCCACGAGCAGTACTTC.

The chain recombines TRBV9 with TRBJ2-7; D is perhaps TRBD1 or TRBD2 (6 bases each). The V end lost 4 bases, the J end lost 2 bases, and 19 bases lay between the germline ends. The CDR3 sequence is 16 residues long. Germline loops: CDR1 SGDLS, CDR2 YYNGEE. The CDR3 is CASSTEGEVPTYEQYF. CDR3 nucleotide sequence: TGTGCCAGCAGCACCGAGGGGGAGGTTCCAACCTACGAGCAGTACTTC.

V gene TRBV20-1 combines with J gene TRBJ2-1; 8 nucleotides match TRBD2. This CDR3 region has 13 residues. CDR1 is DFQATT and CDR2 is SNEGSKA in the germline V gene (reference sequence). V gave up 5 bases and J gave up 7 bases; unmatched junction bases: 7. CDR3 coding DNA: TGCAGTGCTGCCGGGGGGGCCGGGAATGAGCAGTTCTTC. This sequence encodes CSAAGGAGNEQFF.

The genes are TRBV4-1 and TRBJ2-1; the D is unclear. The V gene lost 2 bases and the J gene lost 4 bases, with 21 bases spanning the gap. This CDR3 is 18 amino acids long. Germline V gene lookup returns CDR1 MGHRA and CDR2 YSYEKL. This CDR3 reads CASSQILVWSNPYNEQFF. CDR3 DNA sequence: TGCGCCAGCAGCCAAATCCTCGTGTGGAGCAATCCGTACAATGAGCAGTTCTTC.

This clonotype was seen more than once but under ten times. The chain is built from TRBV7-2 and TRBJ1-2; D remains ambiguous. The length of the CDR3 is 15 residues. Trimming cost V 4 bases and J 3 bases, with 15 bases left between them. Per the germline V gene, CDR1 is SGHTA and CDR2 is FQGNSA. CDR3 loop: CASSSPTLGDYGYTF. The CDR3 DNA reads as TGTGCCAGCAGCTCCCCGACCCTCGGGGACTATGGCTACACCTTC.

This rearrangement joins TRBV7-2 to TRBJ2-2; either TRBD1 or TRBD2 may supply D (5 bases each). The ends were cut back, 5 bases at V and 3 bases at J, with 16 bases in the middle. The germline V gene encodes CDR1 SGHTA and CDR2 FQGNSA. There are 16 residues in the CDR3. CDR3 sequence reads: CASSQGTWGDTGELFF. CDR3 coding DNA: TGTGCCAGCAGCCAAGGGACGTGGGGAGACACCGGGGAGCTGTTTTTT.